This T cell receptor (beta chain) was observed in a study of human T cells and chemical hapten exposure. Study conclusions and caveats: All donors were alopecia patients, so their immunity may differ from that of healthy people. Expanded TCR counts at PT1 were positively correlated with the patch test score.

TCRdb independently ran MiXCR on the RACE reads; one entry per CDR3 protein. The sample lists roughly 200,000 distinct CDR3 sequences; about 25% were seen once. This clonotype was detected only a few times. Its specificity is unknown. Regarding time point: patch test 3, about 24 weeks after DPC sensitization. The treatment denotes: therapeutic diphenylcyclopropenone sensitization with weekly scalp DPC. Sequencing started from total RNA isolated from unfractionated whole blood. The CDR3 is 15 residues long. The germline V gene encodes CDR1 MNHEY and CDR2 SVGEGT. V was cut by 6 bases and J by 1 base, with 12 bases left in between.

The clonotype originates from a middle-aged woman with alopecia areata. Some clones in this sample may be carry-over from other donors' samples. Sequencing used whole blood, obtained in connection with sensitization to the hapten diphenylcyclopropenone (DPC). The chain uses TRBV6-2 or TRBV6-3 and TRBJ2-2; D is uncertain. CDR3 residues: CASSNDRLNTGELFF. CDR3 in DNA: TGTGCCAGCAGCAATGACCGGCTGAACACCGGGGAGCTGTTTTTT.